Below, 14 T cell receptor beta chains from the same sample are listed, as sequenced in a study of blood T cell repertoires in COVID-19. Only in-frame clones appear in the TCRdb table, and some are missing; sequencing was by immunoSEQ multiplex PCR. The sample has 130,000 to 150,000 clones; roughly 88% are singletons. The sequenced sample consisted of peripheral blood. The receptor source for this set is a woman aged 55-70 years with COVID-19, enrolled during active disease.

The gene calls are TRBV7-9 and TRBJ2-7; D not resolved. The CDR3 consists of 14 residues. V was clipped by 4 bases and J by 1 base, with 11 bases between them. Germline V gene lookup returns CDR1 SEHNR and CDR2 FQNEAQ (reference sequence). CDR3 residues: CASSSPGGSYEQYF. For the CDR3, the DNA is TGTGCCAGCAGCTCGCCGGGTGGATCCTACGAGCAGTACTTC.

CDR3 residues: CSASGGFYGYTF. The CDR3, as DNA: TGCAGTGCTAGTGGGGGCTTCTATGGCTACACCTTC. The chain couples TRBV20-1 to TRBJ1-2; D might be TRBD1 (6 bases). The CDR3 extends over 12 amino acids. The V gene lost 3 bases and the J gene lost 4 bases, with 9 bases spanning the gap. CDR1 and CDR2 from the germline V gene are DFQATT and SNEGSKA (reference sequence).

The rearrangement links TRBV9 to TRBJ2-2; a possible D gene is TRBD2 (6 bases). CDR1 is SGDLS and CDR2 is YYNGEE in the germline V gene. CDR3 length: 13 amino acids. Deletions cut 6 bases from V and 1 base from J, with 7 bases between. The CDR3 DNA is TGTGCCAGCAAGGAGGGGAACACCGGGGAGCTGTTTTTT. It specifies CASKEGNTGELFF.

The chain carries TRBV2 and TRBJ2-1, with D possibly matching TRBD2 (7 bases). The germline V and J ends were trimmed by 8 bases and 7 bases, with 15 bases remaining between them. CDR3 length: 13 residues. Germline CDR1 is SNHLY and CDR2 is FYNNEI. The CDR3, as DNA: TGTGCCAGCCTAAAGGGGGGGTTGAATGAGCAGTTCTTC. Its protein product is CASLKGGLNEQFF.

This chain connects TRBV25-1 to TRBJ1-2; the D is unclear. The CDR3 spans 14 residues. V dropped 3 bases and J dropped 8 bases, with 16 bases sitting between them. CDR1 and CDR2 from the germline V gene are MGHDK and SYGVNS. This chain's CDR3 is CASSEPGSSMGYTF. The CDR3, as DNA: TGTGCCAGCAGTGAGCCGGGATCATCTATGGGCTACACCTTC.

This chain joins TRBV5-5 and TRBJ1-2, with 12 bases fitting TRBD1. The CDR3 is 17 residues long. With 2 bases clipped from V and 6 bases from J, the junction kept 11 bases outside the gene matches. Per the germline V gene, CDR1 is SGHKS and CDR2 is YYEKEE (reference sequence). The CDR3 reads CASSLALPGQGAHGYTF. CDR3 nucleotides: TGTGCCAGCAGCTTAGCCCTCCCGGGACAGGGGGCGCATGGCTACACCTTC.

The chain combines TRBV3-1 (or the pseudogene TRBV3-2) with TRBJ2-7, with D maybe TRBD2 (6 bases). The V gene's germline CDR1 is LGHDT and CDR2 YNNKEL (reference sequence). This CDR3 comprises 14 residues. The V end lost 4 bases, the J end lost 9 bases, and 19 bases lay between the germline ends. As DNA, the CDR3 is TGTGCCAGCAGCCGAGACACTAGCCGTGGCGCGCAGTACTTC. This gives the protein CASSRDTSRGAQYF.

This clone was counted between two and nine times. This chain links TRBV19 with TRBJ1-6; D gene uncertain. This CDR3 has 14 residues. Trimming removed 9 bases at V and 0 bases at J, with 9 bases between. Looked up from germline, CDR1 is LNHDA and CDR2 is SQIVND (reference sequence). This chain's CDR3 is CASNFGSYNSPLHF. The CDR3 DNA is TGTGCCAGCAACTTTGGCTCCTATAATTCACCCCTCCACTTT.

The chain uses TRBV6-5 and TRBJ2-4; 9 bases align to TRBD2. This CDR3 contains 16 residues. V was clipped by 0 bases and J by 7 bases; unmatched bases: 7. The V gene's germline CDR1 is MNHEY and CDR2 SVGAGI. This CDR3 reads CASSYSNLAGRNIQYF. The CDR3 coding sequence is TGTGCCAGCAGTTACTCGAACCTAGCGGGACGCAACATTCAGTACTTC.

The chain is built from TRBV19 and TRBJ1-6, with D perhaps TRBD1 (6 bases). V lost 4 bases and J lost 9, with 16 bases in between. The germline gives CDR1 LNHDA, CDR2 SQIVND (reference sequence). The CDR3 totals 15 residues. CDR3 residues: CASSTQTGEGSPLHF. The CDR3 nucleotides are TGTGCCAGTAGTACCCAGACAGGAGAGGGTTCACCCCTCCACTTT.

This chain links TRBV9 with TRBJ1-3; TRBD1 matches 10 bases. The CDR3 is made up of 16 amino acids. The germline CDR1 and CDR2 sequences are SGDLS and YYNGEE. V dropped 3 bases and J dropped 7; count of bases not matched to a gene: 10. CDR3 bases: TGTGCCAGCAGCGCCGACAGGGGGCTTTCCGGGAACACCATATATTTT. Encoded protein: CASSADRGLSGNTIYF.

This rearrangement joins TRBV29-1 to TRBJ2-5, with D tentatively TRBD1 (5 bases). Looked up from germline, CDR1 is SQVTM and CDR2 is ANQGSEA. This CDR3 has 14 amino acids. With 3 bases removed from V and 2 bases from J, the gap between germline ends came to 13 bases. In nucleotides, the CDR3 is TGCAGCGTTGATAGGGGTATAAGGCAAGAGACCCAGTACTTC. Protein: CSVDRGIRQETQYF.

V is TRBV18 and J is TRBJ2-1, with 8 positions matching TRBD1. Germline CDR1 reads KGHSH; CDR2 reads LQKENI. The CDR3 consists of 15 residues. The ends lost 6 bases at V and 4 bases at J; junction bases unmatched: 8. The CDR3 protein is CASSLGQGDYNEQFF. The CDR3 DNA is TGTGCCAGCTCTCTCGGACAGGGAGATTACAATGAGCAGTTCTTC.

This clone has only one observation. Other DNA variants within this sample encode the same CDR3. The gene calls are TRBV5-1 and TRBJ2-2, with 11 positions matching TRBD1. Germline V gene lookup returns CDR1 SGHRS and CDR2 YFSETQ. The CDR3 extends over 16 amino acids. Trimming took 0 bases from V and 5 from J; bases not matched to a gene: 3. The CDR3 region is CASSLAGTGGTGELFF. The CDR3 DNA reads TGCGCCAGCAGCTTGGCCGGGACAGGGGGGACCGGGGAGCTGTTTTTT.